The entry below describes one T cell receptor beta chain. Original handling: ImmunoSEQ yielded junction-only sequences lacking quality scores, so filtering differed. TCRdb's table, derived via immunoSEQ multiplex PCR, lists solely in-frame clones and lacks some. D and trimming were read from the DNA, whereas the V and J calls and clone size are those reported in that table. The sample yields roughly 500,000 clones, less than 85% seen once. The CDR3 has 16 residues. Trimming removed 2 bases from V and 7 bases from J, with 19 bases in between. CDR1 is MNHNS, CDR2 SASEGT, per germline. The data stem from a study of shared clonotypes between healthy human individuals.

The V and J genes are TRBV6-1 and TRBJ2-3; D uncertain. The sequence was obtained from a woman between 35 and 50 years old in good health. Some clones in this sample may be carry-over from other donors' samples. The sample comprised PBMCs. The CDR3 region is CASSERAPTPQNTQYF. DNA of the CDR3: TGTGCCAGCAGTGAAAGGGCACCGACCCCTCAGAATACGCAGTATTTT.